This T cell receptor (beta chain) was documented in a study of cytomegalovirus exposure and HLA in healthy donors. Germline-derived CDR1 and CDR2 are SGHAT and FQNNGV. V was pared by 7 bases and J by 2 bases, with 8 bases of the junction left unmatched. The CDR3 extends over 14 amino acids. A remark on this clone: Its antigen is undetermined.

Whole-study findings and limits: The authors assumed roughly uniform sequencing depth across donors for presence/absence analyses.

13 Jbeta primers and 60 Vbeta primers were used for the PCR. Produced via immunoSEQ multiplex PCR; TCRdb's table is partial and in-frame only. The sample records under 90,000 clones, about 68% being singletons. The chain employs TRBV11-2 and TRBJ2-7, with 7 positions matching TRBD1. The origin of this receptor is a man aged 40-55 years in good health and CMV-seropositive. The specimen was PBMCs. The CDR3 sequence is CASTVHRGTYEQYF. The CDR3 DNA reads as TGTGCCAGCACCGTTCACAGGGGCACCTACGAGCAGTACTTC.